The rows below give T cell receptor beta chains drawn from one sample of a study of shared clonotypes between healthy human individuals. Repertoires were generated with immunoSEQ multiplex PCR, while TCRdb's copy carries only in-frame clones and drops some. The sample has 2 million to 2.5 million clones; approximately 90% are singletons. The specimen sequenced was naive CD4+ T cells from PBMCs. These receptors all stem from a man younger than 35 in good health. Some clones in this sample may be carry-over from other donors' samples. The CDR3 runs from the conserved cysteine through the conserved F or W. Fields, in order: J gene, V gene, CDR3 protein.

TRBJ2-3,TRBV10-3,CAISVTKGTDTQYF
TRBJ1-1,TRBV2,CASSDRGGTEAFF
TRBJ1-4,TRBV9,CASSVGGTGFIEKLFF
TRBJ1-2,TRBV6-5,CASSRDRDGYTF
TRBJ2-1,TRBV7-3,CASSPRGAGVFNEQFF
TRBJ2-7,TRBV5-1,CASSFTPTTGTYEQYF
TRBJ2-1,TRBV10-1,CASSRDRGLNEQFF
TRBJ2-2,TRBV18,CASSPPDRGNTGELFF
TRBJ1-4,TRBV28,CASSSPVASNEKLFF
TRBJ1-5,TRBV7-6,CATKDWGEGSNQPQHF
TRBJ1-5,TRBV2,CASQDRANQPQHF
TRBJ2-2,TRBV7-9,CASSLGPSGSGELFF
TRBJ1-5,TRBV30,CAWSIGTANQPQHF
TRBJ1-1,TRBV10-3,CAISRGLDTEAFF
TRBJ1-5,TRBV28,CASVRGGQYSNQPQHF
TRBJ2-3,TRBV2,CATTAEIITDTQYF
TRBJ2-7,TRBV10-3,CAISERTGVPEQYF
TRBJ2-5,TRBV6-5,CASMGTRTSETQYF
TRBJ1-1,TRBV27,CASSRVLNTEAFF
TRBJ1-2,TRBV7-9,CASSLGLDGYTF
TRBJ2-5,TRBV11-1,CASSFMQQPKETQYF
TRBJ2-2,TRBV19,CASSWGRELATGELFF
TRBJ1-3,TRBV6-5,CASSSGQGYTIYF
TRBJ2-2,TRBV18,CASSPNTGTASFGELFF
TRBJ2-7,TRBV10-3,CAISDSSRLGQTSREQYF
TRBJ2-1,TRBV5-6,CASNGRSYNEQFF
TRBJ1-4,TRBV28,CASSLGGATNEKLFF
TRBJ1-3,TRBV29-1,CSVMPVFGNTIYF
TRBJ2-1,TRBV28,CASLRRASGYNEQFF